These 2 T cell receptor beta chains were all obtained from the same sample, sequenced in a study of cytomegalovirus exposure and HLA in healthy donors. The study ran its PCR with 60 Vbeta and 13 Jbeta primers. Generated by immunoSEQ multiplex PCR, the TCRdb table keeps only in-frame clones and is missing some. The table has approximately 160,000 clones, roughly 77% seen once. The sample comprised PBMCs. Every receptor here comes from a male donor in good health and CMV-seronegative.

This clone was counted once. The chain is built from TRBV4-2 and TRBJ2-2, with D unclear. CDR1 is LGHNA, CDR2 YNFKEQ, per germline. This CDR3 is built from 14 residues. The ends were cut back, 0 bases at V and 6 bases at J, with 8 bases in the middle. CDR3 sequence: CASSQDHGAGELFF. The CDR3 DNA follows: TGTGCCAGCAGCCAAGATCACGGAGCCGGGGAGCTGTTTTTT.

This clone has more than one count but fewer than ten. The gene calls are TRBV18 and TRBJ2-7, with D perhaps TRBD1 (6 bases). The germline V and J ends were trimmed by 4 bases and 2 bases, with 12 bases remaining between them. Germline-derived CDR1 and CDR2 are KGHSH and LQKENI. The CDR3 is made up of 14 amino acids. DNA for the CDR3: TGTGCCAGCTCACTATCGACAGGAGCCTACGAGCAGTACTTC. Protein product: CASSLSTGAYEQYF.